This T cell receptor beta chain was recovered during a study of blood T cell repertoires in COVID-19. Study at large: PBMCs, B-cell-depleted T cells, or T cells provided the cDNA or gDNA that made up the material.

Per the study methods: Amplification of reference gene primers provided the estimated nucleated cell counts. Sequenced by immunoSEQ multiplex PCR; TCRdb stores in-frame clones only, minus some. V, J and clone size are those of that table, while D and trimming were read from the DNA. Altogether around 98,000 clones are present, roughly nine tenths being singletons, with the ten largest covering about 4.5%. CDR1 and CDR2 from the germline V gene are SGHAT and FQNNGV. V lost 2 bases, J lost 7 bases, and 14 bases lay in between. There are 15 residues in the CDR3. The clonotype comes from a man between 65 and 85 years old with acute or convalescent COVID-19. The V gene is TRBV11-2, the J gene TRBJ1-4; D ambiguous. The source material was peripheral blood. CDR3 bases: TGTGCCAGCAGCTTAACGGCAGGCGGGATTGAAAAACTGTTTTTT. It is translated as CASSLTAGGIEKLFF.